The 5 T cell receptor beta chains in this list originate from one sample, sequenced in a study of regulatory T cells in long-lasting Graves disease. Combining iRepertoire HTBI primers with Arm-PCR of CDR3 regions, the authors built TCR beta libraries. TCRdb re-derived calls from the multiplex PCR reads in MiXCR, one entry per CDR3 protein. The sample consists of hundreds of thousands of distinct CDR3 sequences, 13% of them appearing once. Sample time point: newly diagnosed GD, antithyroid drugs for less than 3 months. Generation of the TCR library employed RNA extracted from PBMCs. The same sample was also studied in work on T cells in Graves' hyperthyroidism and ophthalmopathy.

Material: peripheral blood mononuclear cells (PBMCs), obtained at new diagnosis, from a patient treated with antithyroid drugs. The receptors stem from a man aged 30-40 years with Graves disease.

The J gene is TRBJ2-3, the V gene TRBV19, with 8 bases aligning to TRBD2. J was trimmed by 4 bases and V by 5 bases; bases with no gene match: 11. The CDR3 has 16 residues. Germline loops: CDR1 LNHDA, CDR2 SQIVND (reference sequence). In DNA, the CDR3 is TGTGCCAGTAGTTTCGGACTAGCCCCTCGCTCAGATACGCAGTATTTT. It translates to CASSFGLAPRSDTQYF. The full variable domain, rest sourced from reference TRBV19 and TRBJ2-3, is DGGITQSPKYLFRKEGQNVTLSCEQNLNHDAMYWYRQDPGQGLRLIYYSQIVNDFQKGDIAEGYSVSREKKESFPLTVTSAQKNPTAFYLCASSFGLAPRSDTQYFGPGTRLTVL.

The V and J genes are TRBV28 and TRBJ1-1, with D possibly TRBD1 on 6 matching bases. Germline loops: CDR1 MDHEN, CDR2 SYDVKM. Trimming removed 3 bases at V and 4 bases at J, with 15 bases between. The CDR3 loop spans 15 amino acids. For the CDR3, the DNA is TGTGCCAGCAGTTTTGTTTCAGGGGCGAGCACTGAAGCTTTCTTT. It yields the protein CASSFVSGASTEAFF.

The chain has TRBV20-1 and TRBJ2-4, with D uncertain. The CDR3 sequence is 14 residues long. Per the germline V gene, CDR1 is DFQATT and CDR2 is SNEGSKA (reference sequence). The CDR3 DNA sequence: TGCAGCGTTCTCCCCCCAGAGGCCAAAAACATTCAGTACTTC. This translates into CSVLPPEAKNIQYF.

This clonotype came up many times. This chain connects TRBV5-1 to TRBJ2-5; TRBD1 agrees at 11 bases. Germline V gene data show CDR1 as SGHRS and CDR2 as YFSETQ. J gave up 7 bases and V 4 bases, and 3 bases lay outside the gene matches. The CDR3 extends over 13 amino acids. In DNA form, the CDR3 reads TGCGCCAGCAGCGGGGGACAGGGGGGGACCCAGTACTTC. Translation gives CASSGGQGGTQYF.

This clonotype was observed a handful of times. The V gene is TRBV7-9, the J gene TRBJ2-1, with 9 bases fitting TRBD2. The CDR3 is 15 residues long. The ends lost 1 base at V and 10 bases at J; junction bases unmatched: 8. CDR1 and CDR2 from the germline V gene are SEHNR and FQNEAQ (reference sequence). DNA for the CDR3: TGTGCCAGCAGCTTAGTTGGAGCGGGAGGACGGGAGCAGTTCTTC. It translates to CASSLVGAGGREQFF.